A selection of T cell receptor beta chains follows, all from one sample in a study of T-cell reconstitution after alpha-beta-depleted transplantation in children. TCRdb fed the PCR reads into MiXCR, producing one record per CDR3 protein. The repertoire has almost 400,000 distinct CDR3 sequences, about 20% of them found once; the top ten carry 3.8%. Specimen: PBMCs from the stem cell graft donor, collected from the stem cell graft. The origin of the receptors is a human donor who donated a stem cell graft to a child with acute myeloid leukemia. The CDR3 runs from the conserved cysteine through the conserved F or W. A D gene is named only where the DNA matches it firmly. The size entry is marked missing in some rows and otherwise reads once, few, many or a size class.

v_call	j_call	d_call	clone_size	cdr3_nt	cdr3_aa
TRBV7-6	TRBJ1-6	NA	many	TGTGCCAGCAGCTTAGAAAGGAGTTCACCCCTCCACTTT	CASSLERSSPLHF
TRBV28	TRBJ2-5	TRBD1	few	TGTGCCAGCAGTCAGATGACAGGGCGAGAGACCCAGTACTTC	CASSQMTGRETQYF
TRBV20-1	TRBJ2-5	NA	NA	TGCAGCCCCGGCCTCGGGGAGACCCAGTACTTC	CSPGLGETQYF
TRBV6-1	TRBJ2-3	NA	few	TGTGCCAGCAGGAGGACGGGCACAGATACGCAGTATTTT	CASRRTGTDTQYF
TRBV2	TRBJ2-2	NA	NA	TGTGCCAGCAGTGAATGGGTCGGGGAGCTGTTTTTT	CASSEWVGELFF
TRBV11-2	TRBJ2-1	TRBD2	few	TGTGCCAGCAGCATACAGCGGGAGGGTTACAATGAGCAGTTCTTC	CASSIQREGYNEQFF
TRBV12-3/TRBV12-4	TRBJ1-2	NA	NA	TGTGCCAGCAGTTTTAGGGACACAACTAACTATGGCTACACCTTC	CASSFRDTTNYGYTF
TRBV13	TRBJ1-5	TRBD1	NA	TGTGCCAGCGCTAGAGGACAGGGGGCGGGTCAGCCCCAGCATTTT	CASARGQGAGQPQHF
TRBV12-3/TRBV12-4	TRBJ2-7	TRBD2	many	TGTGCCAGCAGCTTCGGGACTAGCGGGAGCTACGAGCAGTACTTC	CASSFGTSGSYEQYF
TRBV10-3	TRBJ2-3	NA	few	TGTGCCATCAGTGAGTCCCGAGGGCCCCCAGATACGCAGTATTTT	CAISESRGPPDTQYF
TRBV20-1	TRBJ2-7	NA	NA	TGCAGTGCTTTGGGACACTTTGATACCTACGAGCAGTACTTC	CSALGHFDTYEQYF
TRBV7-3	TRBJ2-1	TRBD2	NA	TGTGCCAGCAGCCCCGGGGGGGGTGATGAGCAGTTCTTC	CASSPGGGDEQFF
TRBV12-3/TRBV12-4	TRBJ2-7	TRBD1	few	TGTGCCAGCAGTTTAGCGGGGACAGGAAAGTACGAGCAGTACTTC	CASSLAGTGKYEQYF
TRBV20-1	TRBJ1-2	TRBD1	NA	TGCAGTGCTAGAGATCAGGAACAGGGCACAGGGGCGTATGGCTACACCTTC	CSARDQEQGTGAYGYTF
TRBV6-5	TRBJ2-1	NA	many	TGTGCCAGCAGCCATCCATCCAATGAGCAGTTCTTC	CASSHPSNEQFF
TRBV12-3/TRBV12-4	TRBJ2-7	NA	few	TGTGCCAGCAGTTACCGGGCCAGCACCTACGAGCAGTACTTC	CASSYRASTYEQYF
TRBV7-2	TRBJ2-7	NA	once	TGTGCCAGCAGTGACTATGGGGACGAGCAGTACTTC	CASSDYGDEQYF
TRBV5-1	TRBJ2-5	TRBD1	NA	TGCGCCAGCAGCAAGGGGACAGGGGGCCAAGAGACCCAGTACTTC	CASSKGTGGQETQYF
TRBV7-2	TRBJ2-5	NA	few	TGTGCCAGCAGCTTAGTTTGGGGCCCCCAAGAGACCCAGTACTTC	CASSLVWGPQETQYF
TRBV28	TRBJ1-2	TRBD1	NA	TGTGCCAGCAGTTCGTTGGTTTACGGGACAGGGACCAACTATGGCTACACCTTC	CASSSLVYGTGTNYGYTF
TRBV15	TRBJ2-3	TRBD2	few	TGTGCCACCAGCAGTCACCCCTCCGAGGTAGCGGGAGGAGATACGCAGTATTTT	CATSSHPSEVAGGDTQYF
TRBV12-3/TRBV12-4	TRBJ2-1	TRBD2	NA	TGTGCCAGCAGTCCCCAAGCGGGAGGGCCTCTCAATGAGCAGTTCTTC	CASSPQAGGPLNEQFF
TRBV10-3	TRBJ2-5	NA	many	TGTGCCATCAGTGAGTCGAACAGGAAAGAGACCCAGTACTTC	CAISESNRKETQYF
TRBV15	TRBJ2-7	NA	NA	TGTGCCACCGGGACCCCCTACGAGCAGTACTTC	CATGTPYEQYF
TRBV20-1	TRBJ1-1	NA	few	TGCAGTGCTCTACCCCCGGACATTCCCACTGAAGCTTTCTTT	CSALPPDIPTEAFF